The clone carrying this TCR beta chain occurred many times. Antigen: not known. The lymph nodes were axillary draining lymph nodes from breast cancer patients. This sample is part of a study of breast tumors, draining lymph nodes, adjacent tissues. Study-wide points: Tumor and nontumor repertoires were significantly more similar in luminal-like than in basal-like breast cancer.

The CDR3 consists of 13 residues. The V and J ends lost 5 bases and 0 bases respectively, with 8 bases between them. Germline V gene sequence: CDR1 SGHTA, CDR2 FQGNSA. MiXCR was run by TCRdb on the multiplex PCR reads, yielding one entry per CDR3 protein. The sample consists of fewer than 200,000 distinct CDR3 sequences, around a third of them appearing once. This chain uses TRBV7-2 with TRBJ2-7; D unresolved. The source is a female donor with breast cancer. Some clones in this sample may be carry-over from other donors' samples. The sample consisted of axillary lymph node tissue. The CDR3 reads CASSTYSSYEQYF. As DNA, the CDR3 is TGTGCCAGCAGCACTTACAGCTCCTACGAGCAGTACTTC.